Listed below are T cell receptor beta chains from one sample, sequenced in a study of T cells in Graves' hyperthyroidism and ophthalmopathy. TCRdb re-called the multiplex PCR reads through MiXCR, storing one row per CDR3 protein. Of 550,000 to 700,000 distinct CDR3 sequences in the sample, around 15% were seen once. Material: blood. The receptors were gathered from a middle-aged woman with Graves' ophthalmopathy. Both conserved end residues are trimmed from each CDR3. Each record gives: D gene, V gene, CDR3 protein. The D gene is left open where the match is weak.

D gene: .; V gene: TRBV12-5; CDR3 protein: ASAHNYGYT
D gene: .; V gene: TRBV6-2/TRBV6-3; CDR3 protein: ASSYSTRTYPSHEQY
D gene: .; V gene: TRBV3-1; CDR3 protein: ASSQGDSGNTIY
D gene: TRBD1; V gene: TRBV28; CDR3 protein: ASSLPTGGYGYT
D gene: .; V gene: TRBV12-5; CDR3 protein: ASGSDTEETQY
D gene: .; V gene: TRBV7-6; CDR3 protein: ASSLEAERSAYEQY
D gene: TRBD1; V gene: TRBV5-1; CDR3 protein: ASSPGTGNQPQH
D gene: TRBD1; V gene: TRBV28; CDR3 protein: ASSPDWDRETQY
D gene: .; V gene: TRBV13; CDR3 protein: ASSRMRDIQY
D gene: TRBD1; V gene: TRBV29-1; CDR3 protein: SVGDRGGYGYT
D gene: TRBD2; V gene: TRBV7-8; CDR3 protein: ASSLASAGGYEQY
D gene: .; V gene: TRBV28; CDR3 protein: ASSFVYGGGWTGELF
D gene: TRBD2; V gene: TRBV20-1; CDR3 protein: SARLAVGSYEQY
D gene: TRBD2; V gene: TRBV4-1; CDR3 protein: ASSQDQTGGSTDTQY
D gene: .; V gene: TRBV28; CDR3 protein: ASIIRERGGAKNIQY
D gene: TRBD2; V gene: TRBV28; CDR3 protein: AIQGAGAGTGELF
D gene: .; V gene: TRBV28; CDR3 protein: ASSSLATRRTTNTGELF
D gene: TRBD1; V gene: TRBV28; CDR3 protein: ASRPQGAETEAF
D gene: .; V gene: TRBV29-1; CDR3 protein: SVETGEGSYEQY
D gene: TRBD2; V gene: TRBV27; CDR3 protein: ASSGLAGEPEY
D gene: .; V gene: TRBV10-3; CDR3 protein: AISPRGADNYGYT
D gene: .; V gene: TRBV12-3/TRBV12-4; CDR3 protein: ASSIGPRYEQY
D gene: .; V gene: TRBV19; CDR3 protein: ASGASIGALNIQY
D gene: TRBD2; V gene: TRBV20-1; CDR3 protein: SARDISGGIYEQY
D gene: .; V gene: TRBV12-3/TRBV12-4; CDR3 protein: ASREGGTGNTIY
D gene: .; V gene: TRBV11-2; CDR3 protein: ASSFFGGAEAF
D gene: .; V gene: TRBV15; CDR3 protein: ATSRDGPREFGVDIQY
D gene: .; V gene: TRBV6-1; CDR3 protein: ASTPDPQLLYGYT
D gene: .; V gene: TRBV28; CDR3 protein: ASSPPFLVANTEAF
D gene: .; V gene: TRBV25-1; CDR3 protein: ASSDPAWTAGYT
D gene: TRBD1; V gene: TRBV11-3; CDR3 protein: ASSSGTGTQETQY
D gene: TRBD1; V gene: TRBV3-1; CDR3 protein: ASSQARGQLIYEQY
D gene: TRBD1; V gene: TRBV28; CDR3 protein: ASSRYRTGVGEQY
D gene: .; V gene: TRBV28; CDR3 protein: ASRRQVSYEQY
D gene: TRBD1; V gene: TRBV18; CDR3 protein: ASSPGQGLSHGYT
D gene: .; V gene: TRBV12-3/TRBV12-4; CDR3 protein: ASTMGDYLGGNQPQH
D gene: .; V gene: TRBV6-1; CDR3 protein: ASVNLRVNTEAF
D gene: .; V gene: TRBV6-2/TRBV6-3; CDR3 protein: ASSYPMGYGTPNQPQH
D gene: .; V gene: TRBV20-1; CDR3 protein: SAMGLGSGNTIY
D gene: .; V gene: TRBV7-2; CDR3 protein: ASSPRDLIREQY
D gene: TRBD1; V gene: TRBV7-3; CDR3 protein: ASSEQGASNYGYT
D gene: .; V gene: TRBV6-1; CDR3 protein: ASRNYDREGYEQY
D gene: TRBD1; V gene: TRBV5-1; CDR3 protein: ASSGGQGGSTTEAF
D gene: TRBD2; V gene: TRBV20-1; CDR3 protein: SARAGLAGSYEQY
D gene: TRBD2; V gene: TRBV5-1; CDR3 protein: ASSPGLAERTGELF
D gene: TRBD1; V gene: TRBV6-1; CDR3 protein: ASSPGQAISGNTIY
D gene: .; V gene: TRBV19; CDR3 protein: ASSIRQGIRNQPQH
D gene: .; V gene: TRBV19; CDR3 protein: ASSIVVNQPQH
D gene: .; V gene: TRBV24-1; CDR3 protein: ATSDPSGDVGEQY
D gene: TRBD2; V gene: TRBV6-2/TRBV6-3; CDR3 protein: ASSAQRLADYEQY
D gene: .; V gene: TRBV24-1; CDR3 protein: ATSEGARDEQY
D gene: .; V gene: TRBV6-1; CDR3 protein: ASSEQKWQPQH
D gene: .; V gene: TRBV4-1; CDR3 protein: ASSHRGQTRGEQY
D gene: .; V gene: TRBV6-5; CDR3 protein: ATGGERKETQY
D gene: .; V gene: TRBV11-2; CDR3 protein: ASSNLFRGSDTEAF
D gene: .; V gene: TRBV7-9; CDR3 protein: ASSLALGGNTIY
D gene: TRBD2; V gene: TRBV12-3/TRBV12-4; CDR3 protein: ASSPRTSGSVDEQY